The 32 T cell receptor beta chains below all came from one sample that was sequenced in a study of immune heterogeneity within non-small cell lung tumors. Multiplex PCR amplified TCR beta CDR3 with 32 V and 13 J primers. TCRdb reprocessed the multiplex PCR reads via MiXCR and lists one record per CDR3 protein. The profile shows 2,500 to 3,500 distinct CDR3 sequences, under 55% of them singletons. Template material for each sample was around 560 ng of bulk tumor genomic DNA. Taken during surgery, several biopsies per primary tumor were spaced as far apart as possible within the tumor mass. Curative surgery was performed on patients who had untreated, newly diagnosed non-small cell lung cancer. The source material was lung tumor tissue. Every receptor here comes from a man aged 60-69 years with non-small cell lung cancer.

On this clonotype: Given the absence of the conserved phenylalanine or tryptophan at the CDR3 end, a read error is likely. The chain has TRBV10-1 and TRBJ2-7, with unresolved D. The CDR3 totals 9 residues. Germline CDR1 is WNHNN and CDR2 is SYGVQD (reference sequence). The V and J ends lost 10 bases and 3 bases respectively, with 4 bases between them. The CDR3: CATRYEQYL. In nucleotides, the CDR3 is TGCGCCACCCGCTACGAGCAGTACCTC.

By share of the sample, this clonotype is medium-sized (0.01 to 0.1%). The rearrangement uses TRBV2 and TRBJ2-1; D is perhaps TRBD2 (5 bases). Germline V gene data show CDR1 as SNHLY and CDR2 as FYNNEI. The ends were cut back, 4 bases at V and 8 bases at J, with 9 bases in the middle. This CDR3 contains 12 residues. CDR3 coding DNA: TGTGCCAGCAGTGCCTCTAGCCATGAGCAGTTCTTC. Amino acid sequence: CASSASSHEQFF.

Regarding this clonotype: The missing conserved phenylalanine or tryptophan at the end of this CDR3 makes a read error likely. The DNA is left out, because the CDR3 cannot be placed on it with certainty; the CDR3 is given as TCRdb lists it. V gene TRBV6-5 combines with J gene TRBJ2-1; no DNA check was done on the table's D call, TRBD2. Per germline, CDR1 MNHEY and CDR2 SVGAGI. The CDR3 has 14 residues if both end residues are counted. CDR3 sequence reads: CASSYDVAGTSFLV.

The chain is built from TRBV28 and TRBJ1-4, with TRBD1 as a possible D gene (5 bases). CDR3 size: 16 residues. Trimming took 5 bases from V and 0 from J, leaving 13 bases between them. Germline-derived CDR1 and CDR2 are MDHEN and SYDVKM. The CDR3 DNA reads as TGTGCCAGCAGTCCCTTCTGGGGGTCAACTAATGAAAAACTGTTTTTT. This encodes CASSPFWGSTNEKLFF.

The gene calls are TRBV30 and TRBJ1-2; D not resolved. With 4 bases removed from V and 1 base from J, the gap between germline ends came to 10 bases. This CDR3 is built from 13 residues. In germline, CDR1 is GTSNPN, CDR2 SVGIG (reference sequence). The CDR3 loop is CAWTEGGNYGYTF. In DNA, the CDR3 is TGTGCCTGGACGGAGGGTGGTAACTATGGCTACACCTTC.

This CDR3 reads CASRPLDREGEQYF. The CDR3 DNA reads TGTGCCAGCAGACCTCTTGACAGGGAGGGCGAGCAGTACTTC. The gene calls are TRBV28 and TRBJ2-7, with D possibly being TRBD1 or TRBD2 (7 bases each). The germline CDR1 and CDR2 sequences are MDHEN and SYDVKM. This CDR3 has 14 amino acids. Trimming left V 6 bases short and J 6 bases short, with 18 bases between.

The chain employs TRBV11-2 and TRBJ2-7; 11 bases line up with TRBD2. V lost 5 bases to trimming and J lost 4 bases; unmatched junction nucleotides: 7. The CDR3 sequence is 15 residues long. The V gene's germline CDR1 is SGHAT and CDR2 FQNNGV. The CDR3 DNA is TGTGCCAGCAGCCTAGCTAGCGGGGGGCTTTACGAGCAGTACTTC. Its protein is CASSLASGGLYEQYF.

This clonotype rates as medium-sized (0.01 to 0.1%). The rearrangement joins TRBV14 to TRBJ1-2; TRBD1 is a possible D gene (5 bases). The CDR3 is made up of 13 amino acids. Deletions cut 5 bases from V and 3 bases from J, with 10 bases between. Germline V CDR1 and CDR2: SGHDN, FVKESK. The CDR3 spells CASSRRGDYGYTF. Here the CDR3 DNA reads TGTGCCAGCAGCAGGAGAGGGGACTATGGCTACACCTTC.

The chain joins TRBV2 to TRBJ1-2, with 7 bases identical to TRBD1. In germline, CDR1 is SNHLY, CDR2 FYNNEI. V dropped 2 bases and J dropped 5; count of bases not matched to a gene: 5. The length of the CDR3 is 14 residues. The CDR3 spells CASSEKQGWYGYTF. CDR3 DNA: TGTGCCAGCAGTGAAAAACAGGGGTGGTATGGCTACACCTTC.

CDR3 loop: CASRTGTPITDTQYF. The DNA of the CDR3 is TGTGCCAGCAGAACCGGGACCCCCATCACAGATACGCAGTATTTT. The V call is TRBV27, the J call TRBJ2-3; D may be TRBD1 or TRBD2 (5 bases each). Trimming cost V 6 bases and J 2 bases, with 15 bases left between them. This CDR3 region has 15 residues. Germline CDR1 MNHEY, CDR2 SMNVEV (reference sequence).

V and J are TRBV20-1 and TRBJ1-2; no clear D. From germline, CDR1 is DFQATT and CDR2 SNEGSKA (reference sequence). Trimming pared 3 bases from V and 6 bases from J, leaving 8 bases between. The CDR3 spans 11 residues. In DNA, the CDR3 is TGCAGTGCTAGTAAGATGGATGGCTACACCTTC. This sequence encodes CSASKMDGYTF.

This clonotype is medium-sized in the sample. This rearrangement joins TRBV5-1 to TRBJ2-7, with 7 bases aligning to TRBD1. The junction had 4 bases not matched to a gene; V was cut back by 5 bases and J by 5 bases. Germline V gene lookup returns CDR1 SGHRS and CDR2 YFSETQ. The CDR3 is 12 amino acids. CDR3 in DNA: TGCGCCAGCAGTTTTACAGGGGACGAGCAGTACTTC. Translating gives CASSFTGDEQYF. The variable domain in full, with the rest retrieved from reference TRBV5-1 and TRBJ2-7, is KAGVTQTPRYLIKTRGQQVTLSCSPISGHRSVSWYQQTPGQGLQFLFEYFSETQRNKGNFPGRFSGRQFSNSRSEMNVSTLELGDSALYLCASSFTGDEQYFGPGTRLTVT.

This clonotype occurred once. This chain connects TRBV24-1 to TRBJ2-2; 7 positions agree with TRBD2. There are 14 residues in the CDR3. With 5 bases clipped from V and 7 bases from J, the junction kept 6 bases outside the gene matches. Per the germline V gene, CDR1 is KGHDR and CDR2 is SFDVKD. The CDR3 DNA sequence: TGTGCCACCAGTGCGACTGGCGGGGGCGGGGAGCTGTTTTTT. Protein product: CATSATGGGGELFF.

This clonotype is labeled medium-sized. The gene calls are TRBV7-9 and TRBJ2-1; D call uncertain. Germline V CDR1 and CDR2: SEHNR, FQNEAQ (reference sequence). The V and J ends lost 3 bases and 5 bases respectively, with 8 bases between them. The CDR3 is 13 amino acids. CDR3 DNA sequence: TGTGCCAGCAGCTTTAACCGAAACAATGAGCAGTTCTTC. Translated: CASSFNRNNEQFF.

The chain couples TRBV12-3 or TRBV12-4 to TRBJ2-1, with 11 bases matching TRBD2. This CDR3 has 16 amino acids. The ends lost 4 bases at V and 8 bases at J; junction bases unmatched: 10. The CDR3 sequence is CASSSPSGLAVDEQFF. The CDR3 DNA reads TGTGCCAGCAGTTCACCCTCGGGACTAGCGGTGGATGAGCAGTTCTTC.

By frequency in the sample, this clonotype is medium-sized. The rearrangement uses TRBV11-2 and TRBJ2-3, with unresolved D. The CDR3 consists of 12 residues. CDR1 and CDR2 (germline): SGHAT, FQNNGV. Trimming pared 5 bases from V and 3 bases from J, leaving 6 bases between. The CDR3 DNA is TGTGCCAGCAGCCTAATAACAGATACGCAGTATTTT. It translates to CASSLITDTQYF.

The CDR3 bases are TGCAGTGCAGGCCGGACTAGCGGGGGGGCGGGTACAGATACGCAGTATTTT. Amino acid sequence: CSAGRTSGGAGTDTQYF. V gene TRBV20-1 combines with J gene TRBJ2-3; TRBD2 agrees at 15 bases. The CDR3 spans 17 residues. V shed 6 bases and J 3 bases; nucleotides not matched to a gene: 10. The V gene's germline CDR1 is DFQATT and CDR2 SNEGSKA (reference sequence).

The chain links TRBV18 to TRBJ2-5; D gene unclear. This CDR3 has 14 amino acids. V was shortened by 0 bases and J by 2 bases, with 7 bases between the two germline ends. Germline V gives CDR1 KGHSH, CDR2 LQKENI. The CDR3 is CASSPPWTQETQYF. In nucleotides, the CDR3 is TGTGCCAGCTCACCACCGTGGACGCAAGAGACCCAGTACTTC.

This clonotype is labeled medium-sized (0.01 to 0.1%). The chain employs TRBV11-2 and TRBJ1-5; D remains ambiguous. V dropped 1 base and J dropped 0 bases, with 19 bases sitting between them. This CDR3 is 19 amino acids long. Germline CDR1 SGHAT, CDR2 FQNNGV. For the CDR3, the DNA is TGTGCCAGCAGCTTAGTCTGCCCTCCCGGGATCTTTAGCAATCAGCCCCAGCATTTT. It yields the protein CASSLVCPPGIFSNQPQHF.

This clonotype is medium-sized within its sample. The chain has TRBV18 and TRBJ2-2, with a tentative D call TRBD2 (5 bases). Germline lookup yields CDR1 KGHSH and CDR2 LQKENI. V gave up 3 bases and J gave up 7 bases, with 9 bases separating them. The CDR3 covers 13 residues. The CDR3 protein is CASSPSRGGELFF. Written as DNA, the CDR3 is TGTGCCAGCTCACCCTCTCGGGGCGGGGAGCTGTTTTTT.

The chain combines TRBV6-2 or TRBV6-3 with TRBJ1-6; no clear D gene. The germline V gene encodes CDR1 MNHEY and CDR2 SVGEGT. Trimming removed 2 bases at V and 8 bases at J, with 13 bases between. The CDR3 is made up of 15 amino acids. For the CDR3, the DNA is TGTGCCAGCAGTTACCCAATCCTTTGGGATTCACCCCTCCACTTT. Amino acids: CASSYPILWDSPLHF.

This clonotype counts as medium-sized (0.01 to 0.1%). The chain couples TRBV3-1 to TRBJ2-7, with TRBD2 matching 9 bases. Germline lookup yields CDR1 LGHDT and CDR2 YNNKEL (reference sequence). There are 16 residues in the CDR3. V lost 0 bases and J lost 1; bases outside the gene matches: 4. CDR3 DNA: TGTGCCAGCAGCCAAGATCCACTAGCGGGTTCCTACGAGCAGTACTTC. It codes for CASSQDPLAGSYEQYF.

This clonotype has a count of ten or more. One base away lies a much larger clone, so this may be a sequencing read error. This chain links TRBV12-3 or TRBV12-4 with TRBJ1-1; D not resolved. The CDR3 sequence is 12 residues long. The V and J ends lost 3 bases and 5 bases respectively, with 7 bases between them. The CDR3 DNA is TGTGCCAGCAGTTTGGCTGGGACTGAAGCTTTCTTT. This codes for CASSLAGTEAFF.

The chain employs TRBV2 and TRBJ2-4; D gene unclear. Germline CDR1 and CDR2: SNHLY and FYNNEI. The V gene lost 8 bases and the J gene lost 5 bases, with 13 bases spanning the gap. CDR3 length equals 13 residues. CDR3 coding DNA: TGTGCCAGCCACGGCCACAGCCAAAACATTCAGTACTTC. Its translation: CASHGHSQNIQYF.

The chain carries TRBV3-1 and TRBJ2-7; TRBD1 aligns across 7 bases. Germline lookup yields CDR1 LGHDT and CDR2 YNNKEL (reference sequence). The junction had 8 bases not matched to a gene; V was cut back by 4 bases and J by 2 bases. CDR3 length equals 15 residues. CDR3 loop: CASSPRDSKTYEQYF. CDR3 nucleotides: TGTGCCAGCAGCCCCCGGGACAGCAAAACCTACGAGCAGTACTTC.

This clonotype is medium-sized in the sample. The V gene is TRBV4-2, the J gene TRBJ2-2; D may be TRBD2 (7 bases). The CDR3 loop spans 16 amino acids. Trimming stripped 4 bases from V and 6 bases from J, with 18 bases between. CDR1 and CDR2 (germline): LGHNA, YNFKEQ. DNA for the CDR3: TGTGCCAGCAGCCCTCGGGGGGCGGGAGAGGCCGGGGAGCTGTTTTTT. Translating gives CASSPRGAGEAGELFF.

By share, this clonotype ranks as medium-sized. The genes are TRBV12-3 or TRBV12-4 and TRBJ2-1, with D possibly being TRBD1 (10 bases). The V gene lost 7 bases and the J gene lost 8 bases, with 24 bases spanning the gap. The CDR3 contains 16 residues. The chain's CDR3 is CASKGQGMVAGDEQFF. The CDR3 nucleotides are TGTGCCAGCAAGGGACAGGGGATGGTAGCGGGAGATGAGCAGTTCTTC.

The CDR3, as DNA: TGTGCCAGCAGCCAAGATGGGAGCAGTCCCTCCTACGAGCAGTACTTC. It is translated as CASSQDGSSPSYEQYF. V and J are TRBV4-2 and TRBJ2-7; TRBD2 might be the D (5 bases). Per germline, CDR1 LGHNA and CDR2 YNFKEQ. Trimming took 0 bases from V and 0 from J, leaving 12 bases between them. The CDR3 spans 16 residues.

This clonotype was counted a single time. This chain joins TRBV9 and TRBJ1-5; possibly TRBD1 for D (5 bases). CDR1 is SGDLS, CDR2 YYNGEE, per germline. This CDR3 has 13 residues. Trimming took off 3 bases at V and 5 bases at J, with 9 bases between the two ends. CDR3 nucleotides: TGTGCCAGCAGCGGAGGGGATTATCAGCCCCAGCATTTT. Protein: CASSGGDYQPQHF.

A note on this clonotype: A much larger clone differs by one base, so this may be a read error. The chain couples TRBV25-1 to TRBJ1-5; maybe TRBD1 (6 bases). Germline-derived CDR1 and CDR2 are MGHDK and SYGVNS. This CDR3 is built from 15 residues. DNA of the CDR3: TGTGCCATCAGTGAAGCCGAGGGGGGCGGTCAGCCCCAGCATTTT. Protein product: CAISEAEGGGQPQHF. The full variable domain, rest sourced from reference TRBV25-1 and TRBJ1-5, is EADIYQTPRYLVIGTGKKITLECSQTMGHDKMYWYQQDPGMELHLIHYSYGVNSTEKGDLSSESTVSRIRTEHFPLTLESARPSHTSQYLCAISEAEGGGQPQHFGDGTRLSIL.

In the case of this clonotype: The germline gene is not matched at one end of the junction; a read error may be the cause. This chain connects TRBV25-1 to TRBJ1-2; D uncertain. CDR1 MGHDK and CDR2 SYGVNS come from the germline V gene. This CDR3 is 12 amino acids long. The CDR3 sequence: CVSSPTNYGYTF. CDR3 DNA sequence: TGTGTCAGCAGTCCTACTAACTATGGCTACACCTTC.

This chain links TRBV12-5 with TRBJ1-1, with D maybe TRBD1 (6 bases). Trimming stripped 0 bases from V and 2 bases from J, with 10 bases between. The CDR3 consists of 15 residues. Germline-derived CDR1 and CDR2 are LGHNT and FRNRAP. CDR3 sequence reads: CASGLVQGRNTEAFF. The CDR3 region has the DNA TGTGCTAGTGGTTTGGTACAGGGCAGAAACACTGAAGCTTTCTTT.